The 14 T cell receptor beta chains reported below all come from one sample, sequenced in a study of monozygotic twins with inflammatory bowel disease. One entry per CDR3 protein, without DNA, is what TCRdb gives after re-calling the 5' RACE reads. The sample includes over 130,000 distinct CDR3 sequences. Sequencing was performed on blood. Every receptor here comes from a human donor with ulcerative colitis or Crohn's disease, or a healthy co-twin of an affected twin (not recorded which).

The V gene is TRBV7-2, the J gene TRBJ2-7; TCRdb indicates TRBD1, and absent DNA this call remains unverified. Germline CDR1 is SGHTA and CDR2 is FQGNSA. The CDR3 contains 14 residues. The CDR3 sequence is CASSQSRGTYEQYF.

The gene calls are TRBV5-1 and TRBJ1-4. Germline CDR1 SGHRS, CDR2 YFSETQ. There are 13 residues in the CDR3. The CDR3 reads CASSLGLREKLFF.

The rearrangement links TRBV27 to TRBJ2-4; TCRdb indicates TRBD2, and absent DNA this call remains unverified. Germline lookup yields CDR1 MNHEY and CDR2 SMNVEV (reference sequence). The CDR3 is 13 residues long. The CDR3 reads CASSSLRRDIQYF.

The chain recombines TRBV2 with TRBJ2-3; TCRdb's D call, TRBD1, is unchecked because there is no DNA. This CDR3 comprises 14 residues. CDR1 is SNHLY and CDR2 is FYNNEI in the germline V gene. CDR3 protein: CASRRQGRSDTQYF.

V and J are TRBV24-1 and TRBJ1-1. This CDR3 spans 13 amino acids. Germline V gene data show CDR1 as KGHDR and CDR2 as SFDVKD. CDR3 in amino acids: CATSDETRGEAFF.

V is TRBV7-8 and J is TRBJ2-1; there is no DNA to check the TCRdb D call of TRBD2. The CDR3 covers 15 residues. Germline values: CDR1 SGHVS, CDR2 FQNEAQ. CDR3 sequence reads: CASSLSPSAYNEQFF.

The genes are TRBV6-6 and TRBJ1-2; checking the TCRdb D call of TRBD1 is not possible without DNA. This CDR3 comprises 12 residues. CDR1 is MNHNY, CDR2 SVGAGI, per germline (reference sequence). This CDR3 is CASSETGVGYTF.

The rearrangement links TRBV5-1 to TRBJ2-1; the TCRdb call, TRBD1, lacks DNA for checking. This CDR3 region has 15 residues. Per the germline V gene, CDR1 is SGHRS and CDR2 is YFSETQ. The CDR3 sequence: CASSDPGQGGDEQFF.

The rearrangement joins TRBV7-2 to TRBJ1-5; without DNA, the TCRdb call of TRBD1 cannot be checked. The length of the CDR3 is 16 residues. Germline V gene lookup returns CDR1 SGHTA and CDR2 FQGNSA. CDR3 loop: CASSLGQGRVGQPQHF.

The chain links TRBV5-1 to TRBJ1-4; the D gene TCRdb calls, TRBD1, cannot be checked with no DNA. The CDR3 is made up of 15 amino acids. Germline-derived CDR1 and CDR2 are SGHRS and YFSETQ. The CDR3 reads CASSLEGRGREKLFF.

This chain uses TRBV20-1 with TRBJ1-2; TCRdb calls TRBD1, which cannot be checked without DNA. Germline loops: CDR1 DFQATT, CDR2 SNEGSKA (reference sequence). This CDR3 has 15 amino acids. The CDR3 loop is CSAREPGQGDYGYTF.

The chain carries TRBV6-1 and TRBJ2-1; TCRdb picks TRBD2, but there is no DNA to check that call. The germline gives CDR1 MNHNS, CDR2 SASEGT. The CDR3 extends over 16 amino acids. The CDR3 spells CASSPQLAGGYNEQFF.

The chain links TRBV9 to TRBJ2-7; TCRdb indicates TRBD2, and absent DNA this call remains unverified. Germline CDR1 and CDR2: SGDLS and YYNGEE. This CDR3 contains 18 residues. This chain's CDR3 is CASSAPLDGGGVKDEQYF.

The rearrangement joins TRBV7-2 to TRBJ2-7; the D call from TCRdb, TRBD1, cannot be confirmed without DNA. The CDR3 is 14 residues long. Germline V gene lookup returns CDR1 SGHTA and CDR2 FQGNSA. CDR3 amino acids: CASSPTPFSYEQYF. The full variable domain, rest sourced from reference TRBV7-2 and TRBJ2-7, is GAGVSQSPSNKVTEKGKDVELRCDPISGHTALYWYRQSLGQGLEFLIYFQGNSAPDKSGLPSDRFSAERTGGSVSTLTIQRTQQEDSAVYLCASSPTPFSYEQYFGPGTRLTVT.